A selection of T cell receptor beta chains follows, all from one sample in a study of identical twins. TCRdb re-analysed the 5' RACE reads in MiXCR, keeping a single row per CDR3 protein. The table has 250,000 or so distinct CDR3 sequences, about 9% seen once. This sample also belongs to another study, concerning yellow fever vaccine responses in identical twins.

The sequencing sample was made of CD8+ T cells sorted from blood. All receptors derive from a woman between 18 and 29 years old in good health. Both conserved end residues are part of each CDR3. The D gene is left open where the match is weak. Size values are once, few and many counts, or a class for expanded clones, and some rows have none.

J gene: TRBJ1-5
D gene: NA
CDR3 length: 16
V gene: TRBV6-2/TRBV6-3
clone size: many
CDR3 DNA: TGTGCCAGCAGTTTCCCCATCGGGAAGCGAAATCAGCCCCAGCATTTT
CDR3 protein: CASSFPIGKRNQPQHF

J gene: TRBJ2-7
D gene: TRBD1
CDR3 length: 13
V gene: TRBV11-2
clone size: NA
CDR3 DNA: TGTGCCAGCAGCCCATCAGGGGGCTGGGAGCAGTACTTC
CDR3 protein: CASSPSGGWEQYF

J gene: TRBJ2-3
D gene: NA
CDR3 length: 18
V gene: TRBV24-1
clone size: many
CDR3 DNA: TGTGCCACCAGTTCGGAGTTAGGATCCCCTATCAGCACAGATACGCAGTATTTT
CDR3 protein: CATSSELGSPISTDTQYF

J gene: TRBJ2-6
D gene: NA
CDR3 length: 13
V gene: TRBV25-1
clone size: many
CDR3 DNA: TGTGCCAGCAGTGGCTCTGGGGCCAACGTCCTGACTTTC
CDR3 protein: CASSGSGANVLTF

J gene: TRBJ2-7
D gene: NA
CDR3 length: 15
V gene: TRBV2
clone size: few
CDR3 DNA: TGTGCCAGCAGTGAAGGACCGCTGGAGACCTACGAGCAGTACTTC
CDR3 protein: CASSEGPLETYEQYF

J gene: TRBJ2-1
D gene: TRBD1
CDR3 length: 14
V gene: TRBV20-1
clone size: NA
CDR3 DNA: TGCAGTGCTAGAGGTAGGGACAGGGGCGCTGAGCAGTTCTTC
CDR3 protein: CSARGRDRGAEQFF

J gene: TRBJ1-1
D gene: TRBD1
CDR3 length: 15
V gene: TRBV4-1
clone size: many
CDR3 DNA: TGCGCCAGCAGCCAGAGACAGGGGGAGAACACTGAAGCTTTCTTT
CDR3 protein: CASSQRQGENTEAFF

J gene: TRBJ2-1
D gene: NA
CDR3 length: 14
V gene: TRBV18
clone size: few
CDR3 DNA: TGTGCCAGCTCACCAAAGAGGGCCTACAATGAGCAGTTCTTC
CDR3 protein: CASSPKRAYNEQFF

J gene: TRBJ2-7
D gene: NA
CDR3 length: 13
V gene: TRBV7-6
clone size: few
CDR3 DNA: TGTGCCAGCAGCGTTGGACTGTCAGGCGAGCAGTACTTC
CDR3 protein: CASSVGLSGEQYF

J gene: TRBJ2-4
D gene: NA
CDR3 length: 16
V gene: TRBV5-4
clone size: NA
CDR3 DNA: TGTGCCAGCAGCTCGGCTCCGGGACTAGCCAAAAACATTCAGTACTTC
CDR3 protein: CASSSAPGLAKNIQYF

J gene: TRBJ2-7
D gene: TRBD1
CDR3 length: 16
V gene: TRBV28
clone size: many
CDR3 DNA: TGTGCCAGCAGTTTGACATCGGGACAGGGGGTTTACGAGCAGTACTTC
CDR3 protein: CASSLTSGQGVYEQYF

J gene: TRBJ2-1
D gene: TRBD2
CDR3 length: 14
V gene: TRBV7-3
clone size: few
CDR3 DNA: TGTGCCAGCAGCCCGGGTGGGGGGGGGTATGAGCAGTTCTTC
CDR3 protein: CASSPGGGGYEQFF

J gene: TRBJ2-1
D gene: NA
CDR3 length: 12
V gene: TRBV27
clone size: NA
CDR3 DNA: TGTGCCAGCGGGCCCCTCTACAATGAGCAGTTCTTC
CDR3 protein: CASGPLYNEQFF

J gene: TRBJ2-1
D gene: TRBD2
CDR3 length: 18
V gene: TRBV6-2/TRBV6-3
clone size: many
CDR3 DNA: TGTGCCAGCAGCCCAATTCGACTAGCGGGAGTTGAGTTAGATGAGCAGTTCTTC
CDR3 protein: CASSPIRLAGVELDEQFF

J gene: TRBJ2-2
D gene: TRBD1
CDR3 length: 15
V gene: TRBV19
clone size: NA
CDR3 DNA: TGTGCCAGTAGTAGGGGCAGGGGGCACACCGGGGAGCTGTTTTTT
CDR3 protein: CASSRGRGHTGELFF

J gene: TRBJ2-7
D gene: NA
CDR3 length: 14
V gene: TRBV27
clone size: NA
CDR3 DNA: TGTGCCAGCAAGCAGGCTCCCGGGACCTACGAGCAGTACTTC
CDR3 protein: CASKQAPGTYEQYF

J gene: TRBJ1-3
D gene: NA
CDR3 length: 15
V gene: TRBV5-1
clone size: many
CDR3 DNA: TGCGCCAGCAGCTTGGTCGCAGCCTCTGGAAACACCATATATTTT
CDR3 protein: CASSLVAASGNTIYF

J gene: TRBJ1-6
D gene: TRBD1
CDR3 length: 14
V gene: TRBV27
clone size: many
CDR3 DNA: TGTGCCAGCAGAAGGACAGGGGGTAATTCACCCCTCCACTTT
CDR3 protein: CASRRTGGNSPLHF

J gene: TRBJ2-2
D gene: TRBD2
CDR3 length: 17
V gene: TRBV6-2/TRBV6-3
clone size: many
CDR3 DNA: TGTGCCAGCAGTTCCCTACTAGCGGGGTCGAACACCGGGGAGCTGTTTTTT
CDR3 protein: CASSSLLAGSNTGELFF

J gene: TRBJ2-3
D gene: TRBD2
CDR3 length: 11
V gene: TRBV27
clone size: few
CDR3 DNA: TGTGCTGTTAGCGGGATGGATACGCAGTATTTT
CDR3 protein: CAVSGMDTQYF

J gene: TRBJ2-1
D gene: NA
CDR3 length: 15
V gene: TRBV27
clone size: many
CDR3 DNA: TGTGCCAGCAGTCCGGACGATCCCCCGTACAATGAGCAGTTCTTC
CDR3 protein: CASSPDDPPYNEQFF

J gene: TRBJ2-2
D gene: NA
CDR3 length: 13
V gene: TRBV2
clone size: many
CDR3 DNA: TGTGCCAGCCCGGCCGGGGACACCGGGGAGCTGTTTTTT
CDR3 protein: CASPAGDTGELFF

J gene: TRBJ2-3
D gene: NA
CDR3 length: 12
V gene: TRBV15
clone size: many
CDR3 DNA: TGTGCCACCAGCCCCGGCCCAGATACGCAGTATTTT
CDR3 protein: CATSPGPDTQYF

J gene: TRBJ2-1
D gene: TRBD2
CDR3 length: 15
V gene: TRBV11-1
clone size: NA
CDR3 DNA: TGTGCCAGCAGCTTAGTGGGACTACCCCAAAATGAGCAGTTCTTC
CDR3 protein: CASSLVGLPQNEQFF

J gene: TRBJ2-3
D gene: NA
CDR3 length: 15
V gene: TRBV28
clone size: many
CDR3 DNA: TGTGCCAGCAGTTTATTCGGCAATATTTTGGATACGCAGTATTTT
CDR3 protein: CASSLFGNILDTQYF

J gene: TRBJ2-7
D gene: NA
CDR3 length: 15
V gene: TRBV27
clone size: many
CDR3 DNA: TGTGCCAGCAGTTTATCGGGGGCCAGGTGGCGCGAGCAGTACTTC
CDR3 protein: CASSLSGARWREQYF

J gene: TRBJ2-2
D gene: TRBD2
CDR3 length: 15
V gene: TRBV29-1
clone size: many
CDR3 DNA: TGCAGCGGACTAGCGGGAGGGAAGAACACCGGGGAGCTGTTTTTT
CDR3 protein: CSGLAGGKNTGELFF

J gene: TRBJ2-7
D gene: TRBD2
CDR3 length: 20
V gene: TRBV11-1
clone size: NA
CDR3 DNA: TGTGCCAGCAGCTTACTAGGGGAGTTTAGGACTAGCGGCTTCTCCTACGAGCAGTACTTC
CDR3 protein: CASSLLGEFRTSGFSYEQYF

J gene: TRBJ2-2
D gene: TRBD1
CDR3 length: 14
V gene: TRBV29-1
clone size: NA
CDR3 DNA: TGCAGCGTTAGGGGACAGCCGGGCACCGGGGAGCTGTTTTTT
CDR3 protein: CSVRGQPGTGELFF

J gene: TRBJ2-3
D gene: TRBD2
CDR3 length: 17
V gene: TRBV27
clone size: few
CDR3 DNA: TGTGCCAGCAGTTTCCACCCGCGGGGGAGAAGCACAGATACGCAGTATTTT
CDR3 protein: CASSFHPRGRSTDTQYF

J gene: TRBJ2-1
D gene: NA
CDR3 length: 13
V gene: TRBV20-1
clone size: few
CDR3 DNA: TGCAGTGCTAGCCTCGGACTAACCAATGAGCAGTTCTTC
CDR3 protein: CSASLGLTNEQFF

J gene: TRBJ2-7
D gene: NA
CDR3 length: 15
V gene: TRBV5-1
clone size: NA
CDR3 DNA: TGCGCCAGCAGTCCTAGACTAGAAGCTACCCGCGAGCAGTACTTC
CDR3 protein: CASSPRLEATREQYF

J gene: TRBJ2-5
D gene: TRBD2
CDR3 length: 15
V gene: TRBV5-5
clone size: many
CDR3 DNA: TGTGCCAGCAGCTTGTGGCGGGGGGATCGGGAGACCCAGTACTTC
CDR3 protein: CASSLWRGDRETQYF

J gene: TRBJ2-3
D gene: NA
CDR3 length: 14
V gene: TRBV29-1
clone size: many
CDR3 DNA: TGCAGCGCTGAAGGACAGAGCAGCACAGATACGCAGTATTTT
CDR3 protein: CSAEGQSSTDTQYF

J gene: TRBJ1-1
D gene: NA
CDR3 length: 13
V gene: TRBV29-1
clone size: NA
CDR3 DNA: TGCAGCACCGATGGGGGAATGAACACTGAAGCTTTCTTT
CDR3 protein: CSTDGGMNTEAFF

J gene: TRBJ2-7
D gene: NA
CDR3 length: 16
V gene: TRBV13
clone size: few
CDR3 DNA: TGTGCCAGCAGCCAACGAACGAGGGGTTCCGCCTACGAGCAGTACTTC
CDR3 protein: CASSQRTRGSAYEQYF

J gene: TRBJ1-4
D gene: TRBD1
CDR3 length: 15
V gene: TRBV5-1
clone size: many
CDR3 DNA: TGCGCCAGCAGCACCGGACAGGGGGCCAATGAAAAACTGTTTTTT
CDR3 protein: CASSTGQGANEKLFF

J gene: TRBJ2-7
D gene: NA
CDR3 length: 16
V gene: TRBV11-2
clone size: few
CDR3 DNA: TGTGCCAGCAGCTTAGATCGGAGCGGACTCCGATACGAGCAGTACTTC
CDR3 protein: CASSLDRSGLRYEQYF

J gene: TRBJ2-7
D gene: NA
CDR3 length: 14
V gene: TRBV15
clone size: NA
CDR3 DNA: TGTGCCACCAGCAGAGTGAGGGGAGGGGGCGAGCAGTACTTC
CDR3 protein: CATSRVRGGGEQYF

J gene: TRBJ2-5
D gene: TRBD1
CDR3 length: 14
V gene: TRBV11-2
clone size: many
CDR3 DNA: TGTGCCAGCAGCCTAGAGGCAGGGGGAGAGACCCAGTACTTC
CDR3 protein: CASSLEAGGETQYF

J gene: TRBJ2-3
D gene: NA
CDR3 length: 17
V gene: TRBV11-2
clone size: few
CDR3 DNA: TGTGCCAGCAGCTTAGATTTGGGGAAACCCTACACAGATACGCAGTATTTT
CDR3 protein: CASSLDLGKPYTDTQYF

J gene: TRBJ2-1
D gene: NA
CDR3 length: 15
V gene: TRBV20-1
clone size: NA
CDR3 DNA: TGCAGTGCTAGAGACGGACCGTCAGTCAACAATGAGCAGTTCTTC
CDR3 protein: CSARDGPSVNNEQFF

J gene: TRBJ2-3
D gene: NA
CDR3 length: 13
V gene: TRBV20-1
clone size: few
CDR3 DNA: TGCAGTGCTACAACTCTTAGCACAGATACGCAGTATTTT
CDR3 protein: CSATTLSTDTQYF

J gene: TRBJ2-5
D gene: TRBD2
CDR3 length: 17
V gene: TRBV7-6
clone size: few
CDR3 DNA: TGTGCCAGCAGCCTTTCAAGGGTAGCGGGGGTCCAAGAGACCCAGTACTTC
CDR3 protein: CASSLSRVAGVQETQYF

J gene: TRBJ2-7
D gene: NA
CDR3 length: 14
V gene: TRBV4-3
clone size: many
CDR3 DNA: TGCGCCAGCAGCCACTTTAGAGAGGCTTACGAGCAGTACTTC
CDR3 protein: CASSHFREAYEQYF

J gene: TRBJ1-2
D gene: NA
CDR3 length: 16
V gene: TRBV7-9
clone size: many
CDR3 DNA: TGTGCCAGCAGCTTAGAACCAGGGTCCTTGGGCTATGGCTACACCTTC
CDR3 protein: CASSLEPGSLGYGYTF

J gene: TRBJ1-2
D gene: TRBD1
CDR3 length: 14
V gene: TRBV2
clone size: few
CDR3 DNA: TGTGCCAGCAGGGGACAGGGGGCAGTCTATGGCTACACCTTC
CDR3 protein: CASRGQGAVYGYTF

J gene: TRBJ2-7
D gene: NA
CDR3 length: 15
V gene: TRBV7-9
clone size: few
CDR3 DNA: TGTGCCAGCAGCACCGGGGCCCATAGCTCCTACGAGCAGTACTTC
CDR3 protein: CASSTGAHSSYEQYF

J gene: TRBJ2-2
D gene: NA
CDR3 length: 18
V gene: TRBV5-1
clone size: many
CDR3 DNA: TGCGCCAGCAGCTTGAACTCCAGGGATATTGTGGACACCGGGGAGCTGTTTTTT
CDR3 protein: CASSLNSRDIVDTGELFF

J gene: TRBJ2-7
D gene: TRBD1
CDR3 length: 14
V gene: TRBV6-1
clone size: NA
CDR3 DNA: TGTGCCAGCAGCTCCGACAGGGTTCTCTACGAGCAGTACTTC
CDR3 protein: CASSSDRVLYEQYF